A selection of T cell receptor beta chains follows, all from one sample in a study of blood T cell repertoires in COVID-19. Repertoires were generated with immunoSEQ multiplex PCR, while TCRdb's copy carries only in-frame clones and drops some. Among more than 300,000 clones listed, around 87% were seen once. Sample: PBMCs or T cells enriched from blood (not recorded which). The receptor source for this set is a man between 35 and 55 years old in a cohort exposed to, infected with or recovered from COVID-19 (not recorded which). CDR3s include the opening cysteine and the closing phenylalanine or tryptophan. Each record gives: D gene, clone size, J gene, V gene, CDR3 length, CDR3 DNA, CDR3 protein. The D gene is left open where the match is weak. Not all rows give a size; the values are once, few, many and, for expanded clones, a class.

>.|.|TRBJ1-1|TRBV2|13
TGTGCCAGCAGTGCCAGGGAGGACACTGAAGCTTTCTTT
CASSAREDTEAFF
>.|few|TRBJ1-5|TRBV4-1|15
TGCGCCAGCAGCCAAGATTACGGAGGCAATCAGCCCCAGCATTTT
CASSQDYGGNQPQHF
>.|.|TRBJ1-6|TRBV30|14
TGTGCCTGGAATGGGGGCAGGGGCGGTTCACCCCTCCACTTT
CAWNGGRGGSPLHF
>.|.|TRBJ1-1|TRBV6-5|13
TGTGCCAGCAGACTACAATTGAACACTGAAGCTTTCTTT
CASRLQLNTEAFF
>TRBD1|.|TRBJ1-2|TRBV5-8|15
TGTGCCAGCAGCTTGGAGCAGGGGGCTTGGTATGGCTACACCTTC
CASSLEQGAWYGYTF
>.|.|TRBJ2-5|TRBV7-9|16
TGTGCCAGCAGACACAGATCTTTTAAGGGGACTGAGACCCAGTACTTC
CASRHRSFKGTETQYF
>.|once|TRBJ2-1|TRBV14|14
TGTGCCAGCAGCCAAGGGAGCGTCTACAATGAGCAGTTCTTC
CASSQGSVYNEQFF
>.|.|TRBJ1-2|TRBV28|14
TGTGCCAGCAGTTCCCCGGGAGCCCTATATGGCTACACCTTC
CASSSPGALYGYTF
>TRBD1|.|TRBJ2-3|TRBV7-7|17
TGTGCCAGCAGCTCGAAACGACAGGGGCTGATCACAGATACGCAGTATTTT
CASSSKRQGLITDTQYF
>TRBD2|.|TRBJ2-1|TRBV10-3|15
TGTGCCATCAGTGGGACTAGCGGGAGGTACAATGAGCAGTTCTTC
CAISGTSGRYNEQFF
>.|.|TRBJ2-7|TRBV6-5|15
TGTGCCAGCGTTCCGCTGGGCCTCCTCTCCTACGAGCAGTACTTC
CASVPLGLLSYEQYF
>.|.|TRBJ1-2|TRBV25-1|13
TGTGCCAGCAGTGAATCTGCTAACTATGGCTACACCTTC
CASSESANYGYTF
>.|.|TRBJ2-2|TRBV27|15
TGTGCCAGCAGTTTATCCCTCGGGAGCACCGGGGAGCTGTTTTTT
CASSLSLGSTGELFF
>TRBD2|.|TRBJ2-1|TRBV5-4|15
TGTGCCAGCAGTGTAGCGGGACGCTCCTACAATGAGCAGTTCTTC
CASSVAGRSYNEQFF
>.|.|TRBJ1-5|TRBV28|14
TGTGCCAGCAGTTCCCCGGACACCTATCAGCCCCAGCATTTT
CASSSPDTYQPQHF
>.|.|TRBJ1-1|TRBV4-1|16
TGCGCCAGCAGGGACACTGGGATTTCGGGGAACACTGAAGCTTTCTTT
CASRDTGISGNTEAFF
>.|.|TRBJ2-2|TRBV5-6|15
TGTGCCAGCAGCGCCTACAGGGTTCAAGCCGGGGAGCTGTTTTTT
CASSAYRVQAGELFF
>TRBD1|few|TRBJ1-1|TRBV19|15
TGTGCCAGTAGTATAGGACAGGGGATGAACACTGAAGCTTTCTTT
CASSIGQGMNTEAFF
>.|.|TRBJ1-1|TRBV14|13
TGTGCCAGCAGCCCTCAGATGAACACTGAAGCTTTCTTT
CASSPQMNTEAFF
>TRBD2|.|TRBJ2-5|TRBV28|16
TGTGCCAGCCGCGGCGGGGCGGGAGGGGGCCAAGAGACCCAGTACTTC
CASRGGAGGGQETQYF
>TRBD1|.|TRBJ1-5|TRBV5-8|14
TGTGCCAGCAGCACGGACAGGGGACGGCAGCCCCAGCATTTT
CASSTDRGRQPQHF
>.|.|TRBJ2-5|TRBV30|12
TGTGCCTGGAGTGCCCAGGTAGAGACCCAGTACTTC
CAWSAQVETQYF
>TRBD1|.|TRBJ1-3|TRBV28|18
TGTGCCAGCAGTTTACCGGGACAGCGCTGGGCCTCAGGGAACACCATATATTTT
CASSLPGQRWASGNTIYF
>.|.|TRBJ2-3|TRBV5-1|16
TGCGCCAGCAGCAGATCCGGGATCTCGGGCGCAGATACGCAGTATTTT
CASSRSGISGADTQYF
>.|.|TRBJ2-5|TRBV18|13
TGTGCCAGCTCACCACCGGCAGAAGAGACCCAGTACTTC
CASSPPAEETQYF
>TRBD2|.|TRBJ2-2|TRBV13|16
TGTGCCAGCAGCACCCGGACTAGCGGGGCAACCGGGGAGCTGTTTTTT
CASSTRTSGATGELFF
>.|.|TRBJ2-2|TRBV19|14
TGTGCCAGTAGTACTCGACTCGTTTCCGGGGAGCTGTTTTTT
CASSTRLVSGELFF
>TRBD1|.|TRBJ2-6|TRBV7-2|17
TGTGCCAGCAGCGGGGCAGGGGGCGGTTCTGGGGCCAACGTCCTGACTTTC
CASSGAGGGSGANVLTF
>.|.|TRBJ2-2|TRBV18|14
TGTGCCAGATGGGTACGGGCGAACACCGGGGAGCTGTTTTTT
CARWVRANTGELFF
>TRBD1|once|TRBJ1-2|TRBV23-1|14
TGCGCCAGCAGTCAACCCCGGGACAGCTATGGCTACACCTTC
CASSQPRDSYGYTF
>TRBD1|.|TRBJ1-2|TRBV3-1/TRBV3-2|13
TGTGCCAGCAGCCAGACAGGGTTTGAAGGCTACACCTTC
CASSQTGFEGYTF
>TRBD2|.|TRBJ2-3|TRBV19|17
TGTGCCAGTAGCGCCCCAAGGTCGGCTAGCGGAACAGATACGCAGTATTTT
CASSAPRSASGTDTQYF
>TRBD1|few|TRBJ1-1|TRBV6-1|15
TGTGCCAGCAGTGAATTCTTGGAGGGGGCTACTGAAGCTTTCTTT
CASSEFLEGATEAFF
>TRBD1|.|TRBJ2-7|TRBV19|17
TGTGCCAGTACCCCCTCGGGCCGAGACAGGGGAAGCTACGAGCAGTACTTC
CASTPSGRDRGSYEQYF
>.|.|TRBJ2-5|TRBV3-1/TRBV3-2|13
TGTGCCAGCAGCCAAGAAGGAGGGGAGACCCAGTACTTC
CASSQEGGETQYF
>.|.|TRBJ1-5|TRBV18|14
TGTGCCAGCTCACCGTCTCGGGGGGATCAGCCCCAGCATTTT
CASSPSRGDQPQHF
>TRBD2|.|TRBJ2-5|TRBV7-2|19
TGTGCCAGCAGCTTAGCAACAAGCGGGAGGGCCGGGAGACAAGAGACCCAGTACTTC
CASSLATSGRAGRQETQYF
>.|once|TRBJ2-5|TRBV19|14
TGTGCCAGTAGTGCTGGGGGAATCCCGGGGGCCCAGTACTTC
CASSAGGIPGAQYF
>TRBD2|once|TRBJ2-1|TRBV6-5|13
TGTGCCAGCAGTTCGCTAGCGGGAGGGCAAAGGTTCTTC
CASSSLAGGQRFF
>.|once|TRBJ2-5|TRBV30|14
TGTGCCTGGTCTCTGGGGGCCCTAAGAGAGACCCAGTACTTC
CAWSLGALRETQYF
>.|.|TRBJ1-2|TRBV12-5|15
TGTGCTAGTGGTTTGGAGCGGACGACAAGCTATGGCTACACCTTC
CASGLERTTSYGYTF
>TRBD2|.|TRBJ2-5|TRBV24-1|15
TGTGCCACCAGTGTCCACGGGAGGGCCGGGGAGACCCAGTACTTC
CATSVHGRAGETQYF
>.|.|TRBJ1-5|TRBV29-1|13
TGCAGCGTTTTGCGGGGGACTGGTCAGCCCCAGCATTTT
CSVLRGTGQPQHF
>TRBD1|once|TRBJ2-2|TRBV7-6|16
TGTGCCAGCAGCTTAGTCACAGGGGCGGGCACCGGGGAGCTGTTTTTT
CASSLVTGAGTGELFF
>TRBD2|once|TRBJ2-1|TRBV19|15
TGTGCCAGTACCGATATTAGCGGGATCTACAATGAGCAGTTCTTC
CASTDISGIYNEQFF
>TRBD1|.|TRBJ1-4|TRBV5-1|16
TGCGCCAGCAGCTACACAGGGGGACGAACTAATGAAAAACTGTTTTTT
CASSYTGGRTNEKLFF
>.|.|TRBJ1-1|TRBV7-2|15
TGTGCCAGCAGCCGCAGCCAGGGCTCGTCCACTGAAGCTTTCTTT
CASSRSQGSSTEAFF
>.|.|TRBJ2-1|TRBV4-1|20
TGCGCCAGCAGCCCGGCTAGGCCGATAAGGAGGGAGAGAACGTACAATGAGCAGTTCTTC
CASSPARPIRRERTYNEQFF
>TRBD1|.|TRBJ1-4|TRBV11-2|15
TGTGCCAGCAGCGGACAAAGGGGGCTGTTTGAAAAACTGTTTTTT
CASSGQRGLFEKLFF
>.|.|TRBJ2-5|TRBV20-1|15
TGCAGTGCTAGTCCCGCTGCGGCCATTAGAGAGACCCAGTACTTC
CSASPAAAIRETQYF
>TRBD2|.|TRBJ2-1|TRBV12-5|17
TGTGCTAGTGGTTTGGTAAATCGACTAGCGGGAGGGGATGAGCAGTTCTTC
CASGLVNRLAGGDEQFF
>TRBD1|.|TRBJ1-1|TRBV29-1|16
TGCAGCGTTGAAGATGGAATCCTTACAGGGGGCACTGAAGCTTTCTTT
CSVEDGILTGGTEAFF
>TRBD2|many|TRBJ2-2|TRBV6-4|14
TGTGCCAGCAAACTAGCGGGAGACACCGGGGAGCTGTTTTTT
CASKLAGDTGELFF
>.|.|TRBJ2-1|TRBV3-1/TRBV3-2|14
TGTGCCAGCAGCCAAGGGCTCTCCGTCGTTGAGCAGTTCTTC
CASSQGLSVVEQFF
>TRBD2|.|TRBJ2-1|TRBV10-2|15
TGCGCCAGCAACACGGGACTAGTGAGGGACAATGAGCAGTTCTTC
CASNTGLVRDNEQFF
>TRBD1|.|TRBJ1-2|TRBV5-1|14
TGCGCCAGCAGCGACCAGGGGGGTGACTATGGCTACACCTTC
CASSDQGGDYGYTF
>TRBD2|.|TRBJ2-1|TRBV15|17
TGTGCCACCAGCAGAGTGCGGAGTCTAGCGGGAGTGAATGAGCAGTTCTTC
CATSRVRSLAGVNEQFF